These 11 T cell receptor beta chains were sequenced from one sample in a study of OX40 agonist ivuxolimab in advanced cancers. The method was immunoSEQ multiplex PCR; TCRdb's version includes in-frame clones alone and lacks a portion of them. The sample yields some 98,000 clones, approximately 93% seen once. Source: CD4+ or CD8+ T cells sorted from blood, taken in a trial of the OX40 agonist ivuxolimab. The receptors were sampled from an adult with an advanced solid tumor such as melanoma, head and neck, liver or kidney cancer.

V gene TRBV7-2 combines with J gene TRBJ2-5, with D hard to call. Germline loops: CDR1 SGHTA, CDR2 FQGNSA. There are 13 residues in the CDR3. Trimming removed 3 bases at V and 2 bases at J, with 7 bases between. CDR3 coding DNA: TGTGCCAGCAGCTTTCTACAGCAAGAGACCCAGTACTTC. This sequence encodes CASSFLQQETQYF.

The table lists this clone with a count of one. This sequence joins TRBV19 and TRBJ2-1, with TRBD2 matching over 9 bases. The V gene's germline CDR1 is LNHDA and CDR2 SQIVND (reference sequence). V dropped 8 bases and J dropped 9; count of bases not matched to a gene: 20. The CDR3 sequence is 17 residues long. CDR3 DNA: TGTGCCAGTGGGTCTCAAAGGGAGGGTAGCGGGAGTGGTGAGCAGTTCTTC. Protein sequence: CASGSQREGSGSGEQFF.

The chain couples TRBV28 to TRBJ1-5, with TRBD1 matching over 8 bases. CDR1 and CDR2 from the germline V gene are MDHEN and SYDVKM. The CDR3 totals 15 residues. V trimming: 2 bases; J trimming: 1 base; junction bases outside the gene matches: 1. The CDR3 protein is CASSLHRGSNQPQHF. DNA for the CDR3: TGTGCCAGCAGTTTACACAGGGGGAGCAATCAGCCCCAGCATTTT.

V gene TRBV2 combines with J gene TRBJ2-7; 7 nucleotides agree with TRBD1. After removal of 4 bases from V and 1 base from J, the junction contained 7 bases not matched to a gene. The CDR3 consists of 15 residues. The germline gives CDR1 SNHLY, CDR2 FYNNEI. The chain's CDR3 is CASSVGRGISYEQYF. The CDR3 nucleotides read TGTGCCAGCAGTGTAGGCAGGGGGATATCCTACGAGCAGTACTTC.

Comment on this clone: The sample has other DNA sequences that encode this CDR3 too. The CDR3 DNA is TGCGCCAGCAGCTTAGACACAGATACGCAGTATTTT. This encodes CASSLDTDTQYF. The chain couples TRBV5-1 to TRBJ2-3; D gene uncertain. This CDR3 comprises 12 residues. V gave up 2 bases and J gave up 2 bases, with 3 bases separating them. The V gene's germline CDR1 is SGHRS and CDR2 YFSETQ.

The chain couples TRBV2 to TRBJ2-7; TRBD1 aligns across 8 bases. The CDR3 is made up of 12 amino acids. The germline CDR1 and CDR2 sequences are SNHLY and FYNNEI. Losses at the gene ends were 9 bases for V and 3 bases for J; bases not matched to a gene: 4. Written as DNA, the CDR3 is TGTGCCAGAGCCGGGACAGGCTACGAGCAGTACTTC. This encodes CARAGTGYEQYF.

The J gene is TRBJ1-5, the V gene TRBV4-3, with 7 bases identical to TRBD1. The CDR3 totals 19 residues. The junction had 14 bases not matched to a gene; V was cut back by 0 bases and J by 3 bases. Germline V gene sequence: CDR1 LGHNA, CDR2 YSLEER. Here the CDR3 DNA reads TGCGCCAGCAGCCAAGATTTGGGCGGACAGGCGGGGGTCAATCAGCCCCAGCATTTT. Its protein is CASSQDLGGQAGVNQPQHF.

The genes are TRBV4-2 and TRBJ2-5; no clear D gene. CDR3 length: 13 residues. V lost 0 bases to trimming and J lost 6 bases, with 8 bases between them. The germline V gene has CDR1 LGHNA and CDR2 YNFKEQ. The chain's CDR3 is CASSQDPSQTQYF. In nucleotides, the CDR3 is TGTGCCAGCAGCCAAGACCCCAGTCAGACCCAGTACTTC.

CDR3 coding DNA: TGTGCCAGCAGTCCGACTAGCGGGAGGGAGGGTGGCACAGATACGCAGTATTTT. It codes for CASSPTSGREGGTDTQYF. The V gene is TRBV6-7, the J gene TRBJ2-3; 14 positions agree with TRBD2. TRBV6-7 is identified as an open reading frame with a role that is uncertain. CDR3 size: 18 residues. V lost 5 bases, J lost 1 base, and 8 bases stayed unmatched.

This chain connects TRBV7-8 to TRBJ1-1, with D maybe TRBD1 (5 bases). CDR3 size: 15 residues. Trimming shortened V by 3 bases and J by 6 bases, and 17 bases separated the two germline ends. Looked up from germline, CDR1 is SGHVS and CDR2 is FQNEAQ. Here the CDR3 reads CASSFSHGTEAEAFF. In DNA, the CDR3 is TGTGCCAGCAGCTTTTCCCACGGGACCGAAGCTGAAGCTTTCTTT.

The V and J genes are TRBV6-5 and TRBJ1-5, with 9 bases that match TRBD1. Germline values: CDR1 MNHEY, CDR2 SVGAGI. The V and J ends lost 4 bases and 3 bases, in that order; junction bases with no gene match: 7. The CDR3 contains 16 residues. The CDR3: CASSFTWTGVNQPQHF. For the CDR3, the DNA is TGTGCCAGCAGTTTTACTTGGACAGGGGTCAATCAGCCCCAGCATTTT.